These 2 T cell receptor beta chains originate from one sample sequenced in a study of human T cells and chemical hapten exposure. Via MiXCR, TCRdb re-called the RACE reads, giving one row per CDR3 protein. The table has around 300,000 distinct CDR3 sequences, approximately 7.5% seen once. The time point here: pre-sensitization, week 0. As to treatment: therapeutic diphenylcyclopropenone sensitization with weekly scalp DPC. The sequencing here drew on whole blood, taken in connection with sensitization to the hapten diphenylcyclopropenone (DPC). Every receptor here comes from a man aged 18 to 30 with alopecia areata. Some clones in this sample may be carry-over from other donors' samples.

This clonotype was observed at least ten times. The chain couples TRBV4-3 to TRBJ2-2; weak D call: TRBD1 (6 bases). The germline CDR1 and CDR2 sequences are LGHNA and YSLEER. This CDR3 region has 17 residues. Trimming pared 0 bases from V and 4 bases from J, leaving 15 bases between. Here the CDR3 reads CASSQELIQGTTGELFF. DNA for the CDR3: TGCGCCAGCAGCCAAGAACTAATACAGGGTACCACCGGGGAGCTGTTTTTT.

This clonotype was counted between two and nine times. The V gene is TRBV9, the J gene TRBJ1-1; D gene uncertain. Per germline, CDR1 SGDLS and CDR2 YYNGEE. This CDR3 spans 14 amino acids. The V end was cut by 6 bases, the J end by 1 base, with 13 bases between. The CDR3 spells CASTEDSANTEAFF. For the CDR3, the DNA is TGTGCCAGCACCGAAGATAGCGCGAACACTGAAGCTTTCTTT. The complete variable domain, with remaining parts taken from reference TRBV9 and TRBJ1-1, reads DSGVTQTPKHLITATGQRVTLRCSPRSGDLSVYWYQQSLDQGLQFLIQYYNGEERAKGNILERFSAQQFPDLHSELNLSSLELGDSALYFCASTEDSANTEAFFGQGTRLTVV.